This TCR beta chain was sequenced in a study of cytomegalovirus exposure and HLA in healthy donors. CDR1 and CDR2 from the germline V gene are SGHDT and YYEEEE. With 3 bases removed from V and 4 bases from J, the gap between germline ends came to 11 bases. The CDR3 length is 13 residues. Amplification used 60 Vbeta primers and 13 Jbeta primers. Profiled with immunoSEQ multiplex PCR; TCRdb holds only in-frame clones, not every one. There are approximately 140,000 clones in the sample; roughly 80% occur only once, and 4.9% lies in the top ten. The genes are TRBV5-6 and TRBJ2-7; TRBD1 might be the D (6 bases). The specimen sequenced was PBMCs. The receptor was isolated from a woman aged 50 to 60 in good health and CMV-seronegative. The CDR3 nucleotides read TGTGCCAGCAGCTATACCAGGGGATACGAGCAGTACTTC. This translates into CASSYTRGYEQYF.